This is a list of T cell receptor beta chains from one sample in a study of cytomegalovirus exposure and HLA in healthy donors. Sequencing was performed with immunoSEQ multiplex PCR; in TCRdb, only in-frame clones are kept and a portion is missing. This sample lists over 55,000 clones; its ten largest clones have roughly 15%. The specimen was PBMCs. The receptors stem from a boy aged 5-17 years in good health and CMV-seronegative. Each CDR3 is given with its conserved first and last residue. A D gene is named only where the DNA matches it firmly.

D gene | J gene | CDR3 length | V gene | CDR3 protein | CDR3 DNA
- | TRBJ1-5 | 13 | TRBV7-6 | CASSRQVDQPQHF | TGTGCCAGCAGCCGACAGGTTGATCAGCCCCAGCATTTT
- | TRBJ1-3 | 13 | TRBV6-6 | CASRQASGNTIYF | TGTGCCAGCAGACAGGCCTCTGGAAACACCATATATTTT
- | TRBJ2-2 | 14 | TRBV7-2 | CASSLGGNTGELFF | TGTGCCAGCAGCTTGGGGGGGAACACCGGGGAGCTGTTTTTT
TRBD1 | TRBJ1-5 | 15 | TRBV28 | CASSPTGTDNQPQHF | TGTGCCAGCAGTCCCACCGGGACAGACAACCAGCCCCAGCATTTT
- | TRBJ1-2 | 12 | TRBV15 | CATSRQSYGYTF | TGTGCCACCAGCCGACAGTCCTATGGCTACACCTTC
TRBD1 | TRBJ2-2 | 16 | TRBV4-2 | CASSPRVQGAAGELFF | TGTGCCAGCAGCCCCCGGGTACAGGGGGCAGCCGGGGAGCTGTTTTTT
- | TRBJ1-1 | 12 | TRBV30 | CASPGVGRKDFF | TGTGCCTCCCCAGGGGTGGGCAGGAAGGATTTCTTT
- | TRBJ2-5 | 14 | TRBV29-1 | CSVPAPGDQETQYF | TGCAGCGTTCCAGCCCCAGGTGACCAAGAGACCCAGTACTTC
TRBD1 | TRBJ1-1 | 12 | TRBV5-1 | CASRTGKEKAFF | TGCGCCAGCAGGACAGGGAAAGAAAAGGCTTTCTTT
TRBD2 | TRBJ2-7 | 16 | TRBV11-2 | CASSFDPLAGGGEQYF | TGTGCCAGCAGCTTTGACCCATTAGCGGGAGGTGGCGAGCAGTACTTC
TRBD2 | TRBJ2-1 | 17 | TRBV9 | CASSVDPLAGVLNEQFF | TGTGCCAGCAGCGTAGACCCCCTAGCGGGAGTCCTCAATGAGCAGTTCTTC
- | TRBJ2-1 | 18 | TRBV4-3 | CASSPTTPIAAKYNEQFF | TGCGCCAGCAGCCCCACTACCCCTATCGCAGCAAAATACAATGAGCAGTTCTTC
- | TRBJ2-6 | 18 | TRBV7-2 | CASSLGPTVFSGANVLTF | TGTGCCAGCAGCTTAGGGCCGACAGTTTTCTCTGGGGCCAACGTCCTGACTTTC
TRBD2 | TRBJ2-7 | 14 | TRBV7-8 | CASSYQAGVYEQYF | TGTGCCAGCAGCTATCAAGCGGGAGTCTACGAGCAGTACTTC
- | TRBJ1-2 | 11 | TRBV29-1 | CSVILREGYTF | TGCAGCGTTATCCTGCGGGAAGGCTACACCTTC
TRBD1 | TRBJ1-2 | 15 | TRBV25-1 | CASSDALGTGNGYTF | TGTGCCAGCAGTGATGCCTTAGGGACAGGGAATGGCTACACCTTC
TRBD2 | TRBJ2-7 | 14 | TRBV25-1 | CASSDASGRNEQYF | TGTGCCAGCAGTGACGCTAGCGGGAGGAACGAGCAGTACTTC
- | TRBJ2-2 | 12 | TRBV7-9 | CASSHNTGELFF | TGTGCCAGCAGCCATAACACCGGGGAGCTGTTTTTT
TRBD1 | TRBJ1-4 | 15 | TRBV15 | CATSRVAGGWEKLFF | TGTGCCACCAGCAGAGTTGCAGGGGGCTGGGAAAAACTGTTTTTT
TRBD1 | TRBJ1-4 | 14 | TRBV5-1 | CASSQDRGEEKLFF | TGCGCCAGCAGCCAGGACAGGGGGGAGGAAAAACTGTTTTTT
- | TRBJ1-2 | 16 | TRBV7-3 | CASSLTFGLKAVDYTF | TGTGCCAGCAGCTTAACGTTCGGCCTTAAGGCGGTCGACTACACCTTC
TRBD2 | TRBJ2-5 | 17 | TRBV28 | CASSETASGGPVETQYF | TGTGCCAGCAGTGAAACCGCTAGCGGGGGGCCAGTAGAGACCCAGTACTTC
- | TRBJ2-1 | 14 | TRBV19 | CASSMNRERDEQFF | TGTGCCAGTAGTATGAACCGGGAGCGTGATGAGCAGTTCTTC
- | TRBJ1-2 | 11 | TRBV29-1 | CSVVDSYGYTF | TGCAGCGTTGTTGACAGCTATGGCTACACCTTC
TRBD2 | TRBJ2-7 | 13 | TRBV6-1 | CASTLWTSREQYF | TGTGCCAGCACCCTATGGACTAGCCGTGAGCAGTACTTC
- | TRBJ2-7 | 16 | TRBV6-1 | CASSEWGQGSSYEQYF | TGTGCCAGCAGTGAATGGGGGCAGGGCAGCTCCTACGAGCAGTACTTC
- | TRBJ2-7 | 15 | TRBV7-3 | CASSLSSTLSGEQYF | TGTGCCAGCAGCTTATCTTCGACCTTATCGGGCGAGCAGTACTTC
TRBD1 | TRBJ1-1 | 15 | TRBV5-4 | CASSSPGQGDTEAFF | TGTGCCAGCAGCTCCCCGGGACAGGGGGACACTGAAGCTTTCTTT
- | TRBJ2-3 | 14 | TRBV6-1 | CASGDTGRTDTQYF | TGTGCCAGCGGGGATACGGGGAGGACAGATACGCAGTATTTT
TRBD1 | TRBJ1-6 | 15 | TRBV4-2 | CASSQDGTGNSPLHF | TGTGCCAGCAGCCAAGATGGGACAGGAAATTCACCCCTCCACTTT
- | TRBJ2-6 | 14 | TRBV30 | CAWDGQFGANVLTF | TGTGCCTGGGATGGACAGTTCGGGGCCAACGTCCTGACTTTC
TRBD2 | TRBJ2-3 | 16 | TRBV9 | CASSFLTSGSTDTQYF | TGTGCCAGCAGCTTCTTGACTAGCGGGAGCACAGATACGCAGTATTTT
TRBD1 | TRBJ2-7 | 14 | TRBV10-3 | CAITQTTGGNEQYF | TGTGCCATCACCCAGACGACAGGGGGCAACGAGCAGTACTTC
- | TRBJ2-1 | 14 | TRBV5-6 | CASSLGGPDNEQFF | TGTGCCAGCAGCTTGGGAGGGCCGGACAATGAGCAGTTCTTC
TRBD1 | TRBJ1-5 | 14 | TRBV27 | CASSSGTGHRPQHF | TGTGCCAGCAGTTCAGGGACAGGCCATCGGCCCCAGCATTTT
TRBD1 | TRBJ1-2 | 15 | TRBV5-1 | CASSPVRAQGDGYTF | TGCGCCAGCAGCCCGGTTAGGGCGCAGGGGGATGGCTACACCTTC
- | TRBJ1-1 | 12 | TRBV5-6 | CASTRGGAEAFF | TGTGCCAGCACCCGAGGGGGAGCTGAAGCTTTCTTT
TRBD1 | TRBJ2-7 | 15 | TRBV19 | CASSMTGALDYEQYF | TGTGCCAGTAGTATGACAGGGGCCCTAGACTACGAGCAGTACTTC
TRBD2 | TRBJ2-3 | 16 | TRBV9 | CASRGTSGEGSDTQYF | TGTGCCAGCAGAGGGACTAGCGGAGAGGGGTCAGATACGCAGTATTTT
TRBD1 | TRBJ2-7 | 15 | TRBV27 | CASSLNRDRDYEQYF | TGTGCCAGCAGTCTTAACCGGGACAGGGACTACGAGCAGTACTTC
TRBD2 | TRBJ2-1 | 20 | TRBV5-1 | CASQTPLAMELAGNYNEQFF | TGCGCCAGCCAAACCCCCCTAGCTATGGAGCTAGCGGGTAACTACAATGAGCAGTTCTTC
TRBD2 | TRBJ2-7 | 13 | TRBV30 | CACSLAGYYEQYF | TGTGCCTGTTCATTAGCGGGATACTACGAGCAGTACTTC
- | TRBJ2-3 | 14 | TRBV4-1 | CASSQNVVTDTQYF | TGCGCCAGCAGCCAGAACGTAGTCACAGATACGCAGTATTTT
TRBD1 | TRBJ2-5 | 16 | TRBV5-1 | CASSRGTGGFQETQYF | TGCGCCAGCAGCCGGGGGACAGGGGGTTTCCAAGAGACCCAGTACTTC
- | TRBJ1-3 | 13 | TRBV7-9 | CASSLGTGNTIYF | TGTGCCAGCAGCTTAGGTACAGGAAACACCATATATTTT
- | TRBJ2-1 | 12 | TRBV6-1 | CASSVNYNEQFF | TGTGCCAGCAGTGTTAATTACAATGAGCAGTTCTTC
TRBD1 | TRBJ2-7 | 15 | TRBV11-1 | CASSFETGGPYEQYF | TGTGCCAGCAGCTTCGAGACAGGGGGCCCCTACGAGCAGTACTTC
TRBD2 | TRBJ2-7 | 15 | TRBV5-1 | CASSAPGLAVHEQYF | TGCGCCAGCAGCGCCCCGGGACTAGCGGTCCACGAGCAGTACTTC
- | TRBJ2-3 | 14 | TRBV6-5 | CASTMGHRTDTQYF | TGTGCCAGCACCATGGGACACCGCACAGATACGCAGTATTTT
- | TRBJ1-5 | 12 | TRBV11-2 | CASSPGNQPQHF | TGTGCCAGCAGCCCTGGCAATCAGCCCCAGCATTTT
- | TRBJ2-1 | 18 | TRBV7-3 | CASSSLVQAGLHANEQFF | TGTGCCAGCAGCTCCTTGGTCCAGGCCGGTCTACACGCCAATGAGCAGTTCTTC
- | TRBJ2-1 | 11 | TRBV4-1 | CASSPGNEQFF | TGCGCCAGCAGCCCAGGGAATGAGCAGTTCTTC
- | TRBJ2-7 | 14 | TRBV19 | CASTDARNLYEQYF | TGTGCCAGTACCGATGCGCGCAACCTTTACGAGCAGTACTTC
TRBD2 | TRBJ2-2 | 14 | TRBV6-4 | CAGIGGGSGGELFF | TGTGCCGGAATCGGGGGGGGATCGGGCGGGGAGCTGTTTTTT
TRBD2 | TRBJ2-2 | 15 | TRBV2 | CASSVKRETTGELFF | TGTGCCAGCAGTGTGAAGCGGGAGACGACCGGGGAGCTGTTTTTT
- | TRBJ1-5 | 14 | TRBV28 | CASSYRVLNQPQHF | TGTGCCAGCAGTTACAGGGTTCTCAATCAGCCCCAGCATTTT
- | TRBJ2-6 | 14 | TRBV5-6 | CASSHSSGANVLTF | TGTGCCAGCAGCCACAGCTCTGGGGCCAACGTCCTGACTTTC